A selection of T cell receptor beta chains follows, all from one sample in a study of blood T cell repertoires in COVID-19. The method was immunoSEQ multiplex PCR; TCRdb's version includes in-frame clones alone and lacks a portion of them. The data hold some 340,000 clones, with around 86% observed a single time. The sequencing input was PBMCs or T cells enriched from blood (not recorded which). These TCRs come from a woman aged 50 to 60 who had recovered from COVID-19. CDR3s leave out the opening cysteine and the closing phenylalanine or tryptophan. Size tells how often a clone was seen (once, few, many) or the class of an expanded clone, and some rows leave it out.

V gene: TRBV5-1; clone size: NA; J gene: TRBJ1-4; CDR3 protein: ASSLEGTGTEKLF
V gene: TRBV5-1; clone size: NA; J gene: TRBJ2-1; CDR3 protein: ASSSTGDPYNEQF
V gene: TRBV11-2; clone size: NA; J gene: TRBJ1-3; CDR3 protein: ASSLAGWSGNTIY
V gene: TRBV2; clone size: NA; J gene: TRBJ1-2; CDR3 protein: ASIDGGTAYYGYT
V gene: TRBV30; clone size: NA; J gene: TRBJ1-1; CDR3 protein: AWMTGNTEAF
V gene: TRBV5-4; clone size: NA; J gene: TRBJ1-2; CDR3 protein: ASSLNTGLGYT
V gene: TRBV12-3/TRBV12-4; clone size: NA; J gene: TRBJ2-7; CDR3 protein: ASSSGGGLQY
V gene: TRBV28; clone size: NA; J gene: TRBJ1-1; CDR3 protein: ASSLSVTEAF
V gene: TRBV15; clone size: NA; J gene: TRBJ1-1; CDR3 protein: ATSRDEARLNTEAF
V gene: TRBV11-2; clone size: many; J gene: TRBJ2-7; CDR3 protein: ASSLEPGQGIEQY
V gene: TRBV12-3/TRBV12-4; clone size: NA; J gene: TRBJ2-3; CDR3 protein: ASSQLDTQY
V gene: TRBV20-1; clone size: NA; J gene: TRBJ2-3; CDR3 protein: SASDSSRTDTQY
V gene: TRBV5-4; clone size: NA; J gene: TRBJ2-3; CDR3 protein: ASSRTGTATDTQY
V gene: TRBV12-3/TRBV12-4; clone size: NA; J gene: TRBJ2-7; CDR3 protein: ASSSRTGVEQY
V gene: TRBV7-2; clone size: once; J gene: TRBJ1-2; CDR3 protein: ASSLGWGGLNYGYT
V gene: TRBV3-1/TRBV3-2; clone size: NA; J gene: TRBJ1-1; CDR3 protein: ASSQVQGNTEAF
V gene: TRBV5-4; clone size: NA; J gene: TRBJ1-3; CDR3 protein: ASSLGQGVGNTIY
V gene: TRBV9; clone size: NA; J gene: TRBJ2-1; CDR3 protein: ASSALEGSYNEQF
V gene: TRBV30; clone size: NA; J gene: TRBJ1-3; CDR3 protein: AWCEPYSGNTIY
V gene: TRBV19; clone size: NA; J gene: TRBJ1-2; CDR3 protein: ASSLWGQGKGYT
V gene: TRBV5-6; clone size: NA; J gene: TRBJ2-5; CDR3 protein: ASSLAAGDQETQY
V gene: TRBV20-1; clone size: NA; J gene: TRBJ1-1; CDR3 protein: SQGGNTEAF
V gene: TRBV7-2; clone size: NA; J gene: TRBJ2-3; CDR3 protein: ASSLVSGDTDTQY
V gene: TRBV7-8; clone size: NA; J gene: TRBJ1-1; CDR3 protein: ASSPLWGSDTEAF
V gene: TRBV7-9; clone size: once; J gene: TRBJ2-7; CDR3 protein: ASSPGTFYEQY
V gene: TRBV5-1; clone size: NA; J gene: TRBJ2-3; CDR3 protein: ASSLRPLATLGTDTQY
V gene: TRBV6-5; clone size: NA; J gene: TRBJ2-1; CDR3 protein: ASRLGGSSYNEQF
V gene: TRBV6-6; clone size: NA; J gene: TRBJ1-4; CDR3 protein: ASGDRGRVEKLF
V gene: TRBV4-3; clone size: NA; J gene: TRBJ1-5; CDR3 protein: ASSQEYRANQPQH
V gene: TRBV12-3/TRBV12-4; clone size: NA; J gene: TRBJ1-2; CDR3 protein: ASRGDSYGYT
V gene: TRBV7-3; clone size: NA; J gene: TRBJ2-1; CDR3 protein: ASSPRGLAGRSYNEQF
V gene: TRBV3-1/TRBV3-2; clone size: NA; J gene: TRBJ1-1; CDR3 protein: ASSHNGGSGTEAF